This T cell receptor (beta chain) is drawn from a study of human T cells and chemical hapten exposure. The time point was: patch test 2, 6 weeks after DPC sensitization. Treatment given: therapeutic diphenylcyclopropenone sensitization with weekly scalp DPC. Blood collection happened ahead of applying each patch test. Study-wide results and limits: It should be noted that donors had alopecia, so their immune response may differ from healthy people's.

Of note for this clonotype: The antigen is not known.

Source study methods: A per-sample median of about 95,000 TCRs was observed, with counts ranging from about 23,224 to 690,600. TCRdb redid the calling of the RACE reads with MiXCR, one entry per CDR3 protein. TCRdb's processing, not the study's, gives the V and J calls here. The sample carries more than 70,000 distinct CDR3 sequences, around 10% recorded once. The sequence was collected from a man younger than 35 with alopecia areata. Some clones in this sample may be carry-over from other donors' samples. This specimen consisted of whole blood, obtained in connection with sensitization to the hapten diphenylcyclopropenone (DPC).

CDR3 coding DNA: TGTGCCAGCAGTCCTACTAGACAGGGAGGTGACACCGGGGAGCTGTTTTTT. This sequence encodes CASSPTRQGGDTGELFF. The chain recombines TRBV12-3 or TRBV12-4 with TRBJ2-2; tentative D call: TRBD1 (7 bases). CDR3 length equals 17 residues. Trimming removed 5 bases from V and 3 bases from J, with 19 bases in between.